This TCR beta chain was observed in a study of blood T cell repertoires in COVID-19. The overall study: Both acute and convalescent COVID-19 samples were obtained from the United States, Italy and Spain. T cells, B-cell-depleted T cells, or PBMCs supplied cDNA or gDNA.

In the source study's methods: Cell counts per sample came from amplifying reference gene primers. Generated by immunoSEQ multiplex PCR, the TCRdb table keeps only in-frame clones and is missing some. The V and J calls and clone size come from that table; D and trimming were worked out from the DNA. Among tens of thousands of clones, 65% to 80% were seen once, and the ten largest hold 26%. This CDR3 spans 19 amino acids. The V and J ends lost 1 base and 2 bases, in that order; junction bases with no gene match: 10. Germline V gene sequence: CDR1 SGDLS, CDR2 YYNGEE. This receptor was obtained from a man aged 55 to 70 with active or convalescent COVID-19. V usage is TRBV9 and J usage is TRBJ2-3; 13 bases align to TRBD2. The sample comprised peripheral blood. The CDR3 coding sequence is TGTGCCAGCAGCGTAAAAACTAGCGGGGGGGCCTTGTTCACAGATACGCAGTATTTT. Protein sequence: CASSVKTSGGALFTDTQYF. Full variable domain (remainder filled in from reference TRBV9 and TRBJ2-3): DSGVTQTPKHLITATGQRVTLRCSPRSGDLSVYWYQQSLDQGLQFLIQYYNGEERAKGNILERFSAQQFPDLHSELNLSSLELGDSALYFCASSVKTSGGALFTDTQYFGPGTRLTVL.